The rows below give T cell receptor beta chains drawn from one sample of a study of blood T cell repertoires in COVID-19. The protocol was immunoSEQ multiplex PCR, while the TCRdb copy is restricted to in-frame clones and leaves out a portion. The sample lists around 280,000 clones; about 87% were seen once. Sequenced input: peripheral blood. Every receptor here comes from a man between 65 and 85 years old with acute or convalescent COVID-19. CDR3s include the opening cysteine and the closing phenylalanine or tryptophan. The D gene is left open where the match is weak. A clone size is listed for some rows: how often the clone was seen (once, few, many), or a class if it is expanded.

D gene,J gene,V gene,clone size,CDR3 DNA,CDR3 protein
.,TRBJ2-7,TRBV24-1,once,TGTGCCACCAGTGATTCAAGGAGCTCCTACGAGCAGTACTTC,CATSDSRSSYEQYF
.,TRBJ2-7,TRBV12-3/TRBV12-4,.,TGTGCCAGCAGTTTAACGCGGGGCCGAGAGCAGTACTTC,CASSLTRGREQYF
.,TRBJ2-6,TRBV9,.,TGTGCCAGCAGCGTAGGACATCAGGGGGCCAACGTCCTGACTTTC,CASSVGHQGANVLTF
.,TRBJ2-7,TRBV6-1,.,TGTGCCAGCAGTGAGGGCAGGCGGGGAGTCTACGAGCAGTACTTC,CASSEGRRGVYEQYF
TRBD1,TRBJ1-2,TRBV28,.,TGTGCCAGCAGTCCGCCCGGGACAGGGTTTAACTATGGCTACACCTTC,CASSPPGTGFNYGYTF
TRBD1,TRBJ2-7,TRBV15,.,TGTGCCACCAGCAGAGATCCAGGGGGTACCTACGAGCAGTACTTC,CATSRDPGGTYEQYF
.,TRBJ2-7,TRBV5-6,.,TGTGCCAGCAGCTGGACCGGGACACCTTACGAGCAGTACTTC,CASSWTGTPYEQYF
.,TRBJ1-3,TRBV5-5,.,TGTGCCAGCAGCCCGGGACTAGGGGGAAACACCATATATTTT,CASSPGLGGNTIYF
TRBD1,TRBJ1-3,TRBV14,.,TGTGCCAGCAGCCAACACGCGGGCTCAGGGGGCCGAAACACCATATATTTT,CASSQHAGSGGRNTIYF
TRBD1,TRBJ1-1,TRBV6-1,.,TGTGCCAGCAGCATAGGGACAGCGAACACTGAAGCTTTCTTT,CASSIGTANTEAFF
TRBD1,TRBJ2-5,TRBV5-1,.,TGCGCCAGCAGTAGGGGACAGGCCCAAGAGACCCAGTACTTC,CASSRGQAQETQYF
TRBD1,TRBJ2-2,TRBV27,once,TGTGCCAGCAGTTTGGGGGGACAGGGATCATCCGGGGAGCTGTTTTTT,CASSLGGQGSSGELFF
TRBD1,TRBJ1-5,TRBV5-1,.,TGCGCCAGCAGCATACAGGGGGCGGGCAATCAGCCCCAGCATTTT,CASSIQGAGNQPQHF
.,TRBJ2-2,TRBV14,.,TGTGCCAGCAGCCAAGGCGGCATTACCGGGGAGCTGTTTTTT,CASSQGGITGELFF